The 27 T cell receptor beta chains reported below all come from one sample, sequenced in a study of cytomegalovirus exposure and HLA in healthy donors. The primer mix had 60 Vbeta and 13 Jbeta primers. The protocol was immunoSEQ multiplex PCR, while the TCRdb copy is restricted to in-frame clones and leaves out a portion. The sample gives fewer than 100,000 clones, over 70% of which show up once; about 1.1% is in the top ten. The specimen was PBMCs. Every receptor here comes from a male donor in good health and CMV-seronegative.

This clone appeared once. V and J are TRBV6-5 and TRBJ1-3; 8 nucleotides match TRBD1. V lost 4 bases to trimming and J lost 0 bases; unmatched junction nucleotides: 2. The CDR3 loop spans 15 amino acids. Germline CDR1 MNHEY, CDR2 SVGAGI. The CDR3 DNA follows: TGTGCCAGCAGTTCCACAGGGGGCTCTGGAAACACCATATATTTT. Translated, it gives CASSSTGGSGNTIYF.

The rearrangement uses TRBV20-1 and TRBJ1-1; 7 nucleotides line up with TRBD1. The CDR3 consists of 11 residues. Losses at the gene ends were 0 bases for V and 11 bases for J; bases not matched to a gene: 3. Germline V gives CDR1 DFQATT, CDR2 SNEGSKA (reference sequence). The chain's CDR3 is CSARDQGEAFF. The CDR3 DNA follows: TGCAGTGCTAGAGATCAGGGGGAGGCTTTCTTT.

The V call is TRBV7-8, the J call TRBJ2-3; 7 positions agree with TRBD2. The V gene end was trimmed by 1 base and the J gene end by 0 bases; junction bases not matched to a gene: 10. The CDR3 contains 18 residues. The germline V gene has CDR1 SGHVS and CDR2 FQNEAQ. This CDR3 is CASSLGGLPYPSTDTQYF. CDR3 nucleotides: TGTGCCAGCAGCTTAGGGGGACTACCATATCCTAGCACAGATACGCAGTATTTT.

The V and J genes are TRBV4-2 and TRBJ2-7; TRBD1 might be the D (7 bases). The germline CDR1 and CDR2 sequences are LGHNA and YNFKEQ. The CDR3 is 17 residues long. The V end lost 0 bases, the J end lost 2 bases, and 17 bases lay between the germline ends. The DNA of the CDR3 is TGTGCCAGCAGCCAAGATCCGTCGGCAGGGGGGACCTACGAGCAGTACTTC. This encodes CASSQDPSAGGTYEQYF.

V gene TRBV6-5 combines with J gene TRBJ1-6, with 12 positions matching TRBD1. V shed 10 bases, J shed 15 bases, and the junction held 7 bases outside the gene matches. The CDR3 is made up of 12 amino acids. CDR1 and CDR2 from the germline V gene are MNHEY and SVGAGI. The CDR3 sequence is CAIRDRGHLLHF. The CDR3 region has the DNA TGTGCCATCCGGGACAGGGGGCATCTCCTCCACTTT.

The chain links TRBV4-1 to TRBJ2-1, with 14 positions matching TRBD2. The J segment lost 6 bases and the V segment lost 4 bases, leaving 5 bases of the junction unmatched. Germline CDR1 reads MGHRA; CDR2 reads YSYEKL. The CDR3 is made up of 16 amino acids. The CDR3 DNA reads as TGCGCCAGCAGCCTTGGGACTAGCGGGAGTCGCAATGAGCAGTTCTTC. As protein: CASSLGTSGSRNEQFF.

The chain carries TRBV6-1 and TRBJ2-7, with D uncertain. There are 14 residues in the CDR3. Germline lookup yields CDR1 MNHNS and CDR2 SASEGT. The germline V and J ends were trimmed by 4 bases and 0 bases, with 10 bases remaining between them. The CDR3 coding sequence is TGTGCCAGCAGTGCCGCAACAGACTCCTACGAGCAGTACTTC. It specifies CASSAATDSYEQYF.

V usage is TRBV5-1 and J usage is TRBJ2-1, with 8 bases matching TRBD2. Germline CDR1 SGHRS, CDR2 YFSETQ. The CDR3 is made up of 14 amino acids. The V gene end was trimmed by 4 bases and the J gene end by 10 bases; junction bases not matched to a gene: 10. This CDR3 reads CASSASGLGREQFF. CDR3 bases: TGCGCCAGCAGCGCTAGCGGGCTTGGACGAGAGCAGTTCTTC.

The chain has TRBV7-9 and TRBJ2-3, with D uncertain. V lost 10 bases and J lost 2, with 7 bases in between. Germline assignment: CDR1 SEHNR and CDR2 FQNEAQ (reference sequence). The CDR3 contains 11 residues. The CDR3 loop reads CAIKHTDTQYF. For the CDR3, the DNA is TGTGCCATCAAGCACACAGATACGCAGTATTTT.

This clone was seen a few times. V and J are TRBV4-2 and TRBJ1-4; weak D call: TRBD1 (5 bases). Trimming cost V 2 bases and J 5 bases, with 18 bases left between them. Germline lookup yields CDR1 LGHNA and CDR2 YNFKEQ. This CDR3 region has 17 residues. The CDR3 DNA reads as TGTGCCAGCAGCCAAAGCCCCCTCAGGGCTTCGAATGAAAAACTGTTTTTT. It encodes CASSQSPLRASNEKLFF.

The chain joins TRBV29-1 to TRBJ2-7; possibly TRBD2 for D (5 bases). The germline CDR1 and CDR2 sequences are SQVTM and ANQGSEA. This CDR3 comprises 12 residues. V lost 1 base and J lost 5, with 9 bases in between. The CDR3 DNA sequence: TGCAGCGTTGAAGGGGCCGGGAACGAGCAGTACTTC. Protein: CSVEGAGNEQYF.

This chain links TRBV21-1 with TRBJ2-1; the table's D call of TRBD2 was not tested on the DNA. TRBV21-1 has pseudogene status. This CDR3 has 17 amino acids. This CDR3 is CASSKRSGTPASNEQFF. CDR3 nucleotide sequence: TGTGCCAGCAGCAAAAGGTCGGGGACTCCAGCTTCCAATGAGCAGTTCTTC.

The chain couples TRBV12-2 to TRBJ2-3; no check of the table's D call, TRBD1, against the DNA was made. TRBV12-2 is designated a pseudogene. CDR3 length equals 17 residues. CDR3 bases: TGTGCAAGTCGCTTAGGAGGGACAGGGGAAAACACAGATACGCAGTATTTT. It codes for CASRLGGTGENTDTQYF.

This clone was seen only a few times. CDR3 bases: TGCGCCAGCAGCTTGACGGGGGAGGAGACCCAGTACTTC. It codes for CASSLTGEETQYF. V is TRBV5-1 and J is TRBJ2-5, with D perhaps TRBD2 (6 bases). V was pared by 1 base and J by 5 bases, with 9 bases between. This CDR3 region has 13 residues. Germline V CDR1 and CDR2: SGHRS, YFSETQ.

This clone was detected only once. The gene calls are TRBV15 and TRBJ2-1; D might be TRBD2 (6 bases). V was cut by 5 bases and J by 10 bases, with 24 bases left in between. This CDR3 region has 16 residues. Germline values: CDR1 LNHNV, CDR2 YYDKDF (reference sequence). The CDR3 protein is CATSPEGDPSNDEQFF. CDR3 nucleotide sequence: TGTGCCACCAGCCCGGAGGGTGACCCGTCTAATGACGAGCAGTTCTTC.

This chain uses TRBV29-1 with TRBJ1-5; no reliable D call. Deletions cut 4 bases from V and 11 bases from J, with 15 bases between. The CDR3 runs to 12 residues. The V gene's germline CDR1 is SQVTM and CDR2 ANQGSEA. This CDR3 is CSVALGVGSQHF. The CDR3 region has the DNA TGCAGCGTTGCCCTCGGGGTAGGCTCCCAGCATTTT.

This chain uses TRBV5-1 with TRBJ2-3, with D tentatively TRBD2 (6 bases). The ends were cut back, 5 bases at V and 0 bases at J, with 13 bases in the middle. This CDR3 has 15 residues. Germline loops: CDR1 SGHRS, CDR2 YFSETQ. The CDR3 here is CASRRVGGSTDTQYF. CDR3 DNA: TGCGCCAGCAGACGTGTCGGGGGAAGCACAGATACGCAGTATTTT. Supplemented by reference TRBV5-1 and TRBJ2-3, the full variable domain reads KAGVTQTPRYLIKTRGQQVTLSCSPISGHRSVSWYQQTPGQGLQFLFEYFSETQRNKGNFPGRFSGRQFSNSRSEMNVSTLELGDSALYLCASRRVGGSTDTQYFGPGTRLTVL.

This clone appeared once. This rearrangement joins TRBV7-9 to TRBJ2-5, with a tentative D call TRBD2 (6 bases). TRBJ2-7 matches the DNA end more closely, so the J call is doubtful. The CDR3 contains 15 residues. Germline CDR1 SEHNR, CDR2 FQNEAQ (reference sequence). The CDR3 reads CASSLAVGLYYEQYF. DNA of the CDR3: TGTGCCAGCAGCTTAGCAGTGGGACTGTACTACGAGCAGTACTTC.

This chain joins TRBV7-2 and TRBJ2-2; TRBD2 aligns across 12 bases. J was trimmed by 5 bases and V by 5 bases; bases with no gene match: 6. Germline assignment: CDR1 SGHTA and CDR2 FQGNSA. This CDR3 has 16 amino acids. The CDR3 nucleotides read TGTGCCAGCAGCCGAGATCTAGCGGGGGGGACCGGGGAGCTGTTTTTT. Translated: CASSRDLAGGTGELFF. Filled out from reference TRBV7-2 and TRBJ2-2, the complete variable domain reads GAGVSQSPSNKVTEKGKDVELRCDPISGHTALYWYRQSLGQGLEFLIYFQGNSAPDKSGLPSDRFSAERTGGSVSTLTIQRTQQEDSAVYLCASSRDLAGGTGELFFGEGSRLTVL.

J is TRBJ1-6 and V is TRBV5-4; possibly TRBD1 for D (5 bases). The ends were cut back, 3 bases at V and 0 bases at J, with 13 bases in the middle. This CDR3 is 17 amino acids long. CDR1 is SGHNT, CDR2 YYREEE, per germline (reference sequence). CDR3 loop: CASSSRTGDSYNSPLHF. In nucleotides, the CDR3 is TGTGCCAGCAGCTCCAGAACAGGAGACTCCTATAATTCACCCCTCCACTTT.

The rearrangement links TRBV9 to TRBJ1-3; 7 nucleotides line up with TRBD1. Trimming cost V 2 bases and J 0 bases; bases outside gene matches: 8. Germline assignment: CDR1 SGDLS and CDR2 YYNGEE. The CDR3 loop spans 17 amino acids. CDR3 sequence (DNA): TGTGCCAGCAGCGTTCAGGGACAGCCGAGCTCTGGAAACACCATATATTTT. Translated: CASSVQGQPSSGNTIYF.

This chain connects TRBV27 to TRBJ1-2, with D possibly TRBD1 on 6 matching bases. This CDR3 has 15 amino acids. The V gene lost 2 bases and the J gene lost 4 bases, with 14 bases spanning the gap. The V gene's germline CDR1 is MNHEY and CDR2 SMNVEV (reference sequence). CDR3 nucleotide sequence: TGTGCCAGCAGTTTAAGGGGGGGCGCCGGCTATGGCTACACCTTC. Amino acid sequence: CASSLRGGAGYGYTF.

This clone was counted a single time. V and J are TRBV27 and TRBJ2-1; TRBD2 aligns across 9 bases. The CDR3 has 15 amino acids. Unmatched junction bases numbered 9, after V lost 6 bases and J lost 6 bases. Germline V gives CDR1 MNHEY, CDR2 SMNVEV (reference sequence). The CDR3 loop reads CASSYRSGRFNEQFF. In DNA, the CDR3 is TGTGCCAGCAGCTATCGGAGCGGGAGGTTCAATGAGCAGTTCTTC.

The chain couples TRBV6-6 to TRBJ2-7; 8 bases are shared with TRBD1. The germline V gene encodes CDR1 MNHNY and CDR2 SVGAGI (reference sequence). This CDR3 has 15 amino acids. V shed 2 bases, J shed 3 bases, and the junction held 6 bases outside the gene matches. CDR3 in amino acids: CASSYDRGRVYEQYF. The DNA for the CDR3 is TGTGCCAGCAGTTACGACAGGGGAAGAGTCTACGAGCAGTACTTC.

This clone has only a few counts. This sequence joins TRBV30 and TRBJ2-7; D might be TRBD2 (6 bases). The CDR3 runs 14 residues. CDR1 is GTSNPN, CDR2 SVGIG, per germline (reference sequence). The ends were cut back, 4 bases at V and 2 bases at J, with 15 bases in the middle. CDR3 amino acids: CAWNRGLSPYEQYF. CDR3 nucleotides: TGTGCCTGGAACCGGGGACTTTCTCCCTACGAGCAGTACTTC.

V gene TRBV5-4 combines with J gene TRBJ2-7; the D gene is possibly TRBD1 (5 bases). The germline V gene has CDR1 SGHNT and CDR2 YYREEE (reference sequence). The length of the CDR3 is 14 residues. With 4 bases removed from V and 6 bases from J, the gap between germline ends came to 17 bases. CDR3 nucleotide sequence: TGTGCCAGCAGCCACAGGCTCCTACCCGCCGAGCAGTACTTC. This translates into CASSHRLLPAEQYF. Full variable domain (missing parts from reference TRBV5-4 and TRBJ2-7): ETGVTQSPTHLIKTRGQQVTLRCSSQSGHNTVSWYQQALGQGPQFIFQYYREEENGRGNFPPRFSGLQFPNYSSELNVNALELDDSALYLCASSHRLLPAEQYFGPGTRLTVT.

The chain couples TRBV6-1 to TRBJ2-7, with TRBD1 as a possible D gene (6 bases). Germline values: CDR1 MNHNS, CDR2 SASEGT. This CDR3 is built from 14 residues. The V end was cut by 6 bases, the J end by 1 base, with 13 bases between. CDR3 sequence: CASSRQDPSYEQYF. In nucleotides, the CDR3 is TGTGCCAGCAGCCGACAGGATCCTTCCTACGAGCAGTACTTC.